Sequencing of this TCR beta chain was carried out in a study of T-cell reconstitution after alpha-beta-depleted transplantation in children. Study findings and constraints: At the one-year point after transplant, T-cell counts and TCRbeta diversity were found to come mostly from T cells that had been newly produced. Roughly two months post-transplant, alpha-beta T cells reportedly originated from several hundred graft clones that had expanded. At day 60, the high TCRbeta diversity found in some patients originated from recipient T cells and thymic progenitors that had survived.

It was with unique molecular identifiers that the TCRbeta library was prepared. Each CDR3 protein is one row after TCRdb ran MiXCR on the PCR reads. The sample lists approximately 1,000,000 distinct CDR3 sequences, about 29% seen once, with about 28% in the top ten. Unmatched junction bases numbered 3, after V lost 2 bases and J lost 6 bases. The germline CDR1 and CDR2 sequences are MGHDK and SYGVNS. The CDR3 has 15 amino acids. Notes on this clonotype: Its antigen is unidentified.

V usage is TRBV25-1 and J usage is TRBJ2-3, with 12 positions matching TRBD1. Specimen: PBMCs, mostly from graft donor cells, collected 360 days after TCRalphabeta/CD19-depleted stem cell transplant. The TCR was taken from a boy younger than two who had a stem cell transplant for SCID, so the T cells may come from the graft donor. CDR3 sequence: CASSEIGTGGDTQYF. The CDR3 nucleotides read TGTGCCAGCAGTGAAATTGGGACAGGGGGCGATACGCAGTATTTT.